The 10 T cell receptor beta chains listed next were all sequenced from one sample in a study of a mutant IDH1 vaccine in newly diagnosed glioma. Time point reported: week 35, safety follow-up. Every single dose of the vaccine, 300 ug of mutant IDH1 20-mer peptide, came with topical imiquimod. Their target antigens are unknown. Here immunoSEQ multiplex PCR was the method, and the copy in TCRdb shows in-frame clones only, minus some. The sample carries around 32,000 clones, 82% recorded once. Sequenced material: PBMCs, taken from a glioma patient whose treatment included an IDH1 peptide vaccine. Receptors were obtained from a woman aged 18-35 years with glioma.

The chain joins TRBV6-5 to TRBJ1-4; D is ambiguous. V was pared by 2 bases and J by 3 bases, with 7 bases between. The CDR3 is made up of 14 amino acids. Germline lookup yields CDR1 MNHEY and CDR2 SVGAGI. The CDR3 bases are TGTGCCAGCAGTTACCGGGCGCCTAATGAAAAACTGTTTTTT. Its protein product is CASSYRAPNEKLFF.

The CDR3 here is CASSHGTVDYNEQFF. CDR3 nucleotide sequence: TGTGCCAGCAGCCACGGGACAGTAGACTACAATGAGCAGTTCTTC. The chain combines TRBV4-2 with TRBJ2-1; 7 nucleotides align to TRBD1. The J segment lost 3 bases and the V segment lost 3 bases, leaving 5 bases of the junction unmatched. The CDR3 covers 15 residues. Per germline, CDR1 LGHNA and CDR2 YNFKEQ.

The chain is built from TRBV10-3 and TRBJ1-1; D is unresolved. The CDR3 totals 13 residues. Germline-derived CDR1 and CDR2 are ENHRY and SYGVKD. The ends were cut back, 4 bases at V and 0 bases at J, with 6 bases in the middle. CDR3 sequence reads: CAISVSVNTEAFF. CDR3 bases: TGTGCCATCAGTGTTTCGGTGAACACTGAAGCTTTCTTT.

This clone appeared once. The chain recombines TRBV11-3 with TRBJ1-1; the D is unclear. Trimming cost V 1 base and J 0 bases, with 9 bases left between them. Looked up from germline, CDR1 is SGHNT and CDR2 is YENEEA. CDR3 length: 15 residues. CDR3: CASSLGSGVNTEAFF. As DNA, the CDR3 is TGTGCCAGCAGCTTAGGCTCAGGCGTGAACACTGAAGCTTTCTTT.

This rearrangement joins TRBV7-9 to TRBJ2-1; 7 bases line up with TRBD2. The CDR3 runs to 15 residues. The ends lost 5 bases at V and 4 bases at J; junction bases unmatched: 8. The germline V gene encodes CDR1 SEHNR and CDR2 FQNEAQ (reference sequence). As DNA, the CDR3 is TGTGCCAGCAGCCCTAGCGGAGGCCGATACAATGAGCAGTTCTTC. Protein: CASSPSGGRYNEQFF.

V is TRBV7-9 and J is TRBJ2-7; 13 bases match TRBD2. The trim removed 4 bases at V and 2 bases at J, leaving 14 bases unmatched. Germline CDR1 is SEHNR and CDR2 is FQNEAQ (reference sequence). The CDR3 runs 19 residues. CDR3 nucleotides: TGTGCCAGCAGCTCCCCCGGGACTAGCGGGAAGCCCAGTCCCTACGAGCAGTACTTC. It encodes CASSSPGTSGKPSPYEQYF. The full variable domain, in which reference TRBV7-9 and TRBJ2-7 provide the parts outside the CDR3, is DTGVSQNPRHKITKRGQNVTFRCDPISEHNRLYWYRQTLGQGPEFLTYFQNEAQLEKSRLLSDRFSAERPKGSFSTLEIQRTEQGDSAMYLCASSSPGTSGKPSPYEQYFGPGTRLTVT.

V gene TRBV18 combines with J gene TRBJ2-7; D not certain. The CDR3 covers 14 residues. Germline CDR1 KGHSH, CDR2 LQKENI. Between the trimmed V and J ends, which lost 0 bases and 0 bases, there was a span of 6 bases. CDR3 protein: CASSPPGSSYEQYF. In nucleotides, the CDR3 is TGTGCCAGCTCACCACCCGGCAGCTCCTACGAGCAGTACTTC.

This chain links TRBV4-3 with TRBJ2-4; the match to TRBD2 covers 11 bases. The CDR3 has 16 residues. V shed 0 bases, J shed 7 bases, and the junction held 5 bases outside the gene matches. The germline gives CDR1 LGHNA, CDR2 YSLEER. CDR3 sequence reads: CASSQETSGMGNIQYF. The CDR3 DNA is TGCGCCAGCAGCCAAGAGACTAGCGGGATGGGGAACATTCAGTACTTC.

The CDR3 spells CASGSTEAFF. In DNA, the CDR3 is TGTGCCAGCGGGTCCACTGAAGCTTTCTTT. V usage is TRBV6-6 and J usage is TRBJ1-1; D gene ambiguous. The length of the CDR3 is 10 residues. Between the trimmed V and J ends, which lost 8 bases and 4 bases, there was a span of 5 bases. The germline V gene has CDR1 MNHNY and CDR2 SVGAGI (reference sequence).

This clone was picked up one time. The chain recombines TRBV27 with TRBJ1-1; D is perhaps TRBD1 (6 bases). The V end was cut by 1 base, the J end by 4 bases, with 10 bases between. The CDR3 sequence is 14 residues long. The germline V gene has CDR1 MNHEY and CDR2 SMNVEV (reference sequence). In DNA form, the CDR3 reads TGTGCCAGCAGTTTATGGCAGGGGAGCACTGAAGCTTTCTTT. It codes for CASSLWQGSTEAFF.